This is a list of T cell receptor beta chains from one sample in a study of cytomegalovirus exposure and HLA in healthy donors. The protocol was immunoSEQ multiplex PCR, while the TCRdb copy is restricted to in-frame clones and leaves out a portion. The sample consists of roughly 120,000 clones, 67% of them appearing once. Sequencing was done on a sample of PBMCs. The receptors stem from a man younger than 35 in good health and CMV-seropositive. The CDR3 runs from the conserved cysteine through the conserved F or W. D genes are given only for firm matches. The size of a clone is reported for some rows only, either as once, few or many, or as a class for expanded clones.

j_call v_call d_call cdr3_length clone_size cdr3_nt cdr3_aa
TRBJ1-4 TRBV10-2 TRBD1 13 NA TGCGCCAGCAGTGAGCAGGGGGTGGAAAAACTGTTTTTT CASSEQGVEKLFF
TRBJ1-3 TRBV2 TRBD1 15 NA TGTGCCAGCAGTGCAGAGGGGGCGCGGGGAAACACCATATATTTT CASSAEGARGNTIYF
TRBJ1-1 TRBV28 TRBD1 17 NA TGTGCCAGCAGTCCACAAGTCGGGACAGGGCGGTTCGGTGAAGCTTTCTTT CASSPQVGTGRFGEAFF
TRBJ1-5 TRBV6-1 TRBD1 14 few TGTGCCAGTGACAGGGGGTCGGGCAATCAGCCCCAGCATTTT CASDRGSGNQPQHF
TRBJ1-5 TRBV10-3 NA 14 NA TGTGCCATCAGTCGGGACTCGAGCAATCAGCCCCAGCATTTT CAISRDSSNQPQHF
TRBJ2-3 TRBV2 NA 14 few TGTGCCAGCAGCGACCCACAGGGACCAGATACGCAGTATTTT CASSDPQGPDTQYF
TRBJ1-2 TRBV28 TRBD1 16 NA TGTGCCAGCAGTCGACCGGGACAGGCGATCGGAAATGGCTACACCTTC CASSRPGQAIGNGYTF
TRBJ2-5 TRBV5-1 TRBD1 16 NA TGCGCCAGCAGCTTAGGGGACAGGGTTTCCCAAGAGACCCAGTACTTC CASSLGDRVSQETQYF
TRBJ1-2 TRBV7-9 NA 14 NA TGTTCCAGCAGCTTAGTGGCGGATAACTATGGCTACACCTTC CSSSLVADNYGYTF
TRBJ2-4 TRBV18 NA 16 few TGTGCCAGCTCACTTCGGACAGTATTAGCCAAAAACATTCAGTACTTC CASSLRTVLAKNIQYF
TRBJ1-2 TRBV4-1 NA 12 NA TGCGCCAGCAGCCAAGGGCCACTAGGCTACACCTTC CASSQGPLGYTF
TRBJ2-1 TRBV4-1 TRBD2 18 NA TGCGCCAGCAGCCAGGGGGGGTATTTGACGGGATCCTACAATGAGCAGTTCTTC CASSQGGYLTGSYNEQFF
TRBJ1-4 TRBV25-1 TRBD1 15 few TGTGCCAGCAGTGATCCGGGACAGGCTACGGGAAAACTGTTTTTT CASSDPGQATGKLFF
TRBJ1-2 TRBV2 NA 15 few TGTGCCAGCAGGCTTGACCCGACTCTACCCTATGGCTACACCTTC CASRLDPTLPYGYTF
TRBJ1-2 TRBV6-5 TRBD1 14 NA TGTGCCAGCAGCCGTGGACAGGGGACGGATGGCTACACCTTC CASSRGQGTDGYTF
TRBJ2-6 TRBV5-5 NA 15 NA TGTGCCAGCAGCTCCCCGGTGGCTGGGGCCAACGTCCTGACTTTC CASSSPVAGANVLTF
TRBJ1-2 TRBV6-1 TRBD1 11 NA TGTGCCAGCAGTGAAGAGAGGACAGGCACCTTC CASSEERTGTF
TRBJ2-5 TRBV5-1 TRBD2 17 NA TGCGCCAGCAGCTTGGCCCTAGCGGGGCTGTTAGGAGAGACCCAGTACTTC CASSLALAGLLGETQYF
TRBJ2-1 TRBV27 TRBD2 14 NA TGTGCCAGCAGTTTATCAGCGGGGGGGAATGAGCAGTTCTTC CASSLSAGGNEQFF
TRBJ2-7 TRBV18 NA 12 NA TGTGCCAGCTCCCCCTTAGGCGGCGAGCAGTACTTC CASSPLGGEQYF
TRBJ2-2 TRBV7-8 NA 15 NA TGTGCCAGCAGCTTAGGGGTCGGGGAGAACGGGGAGCTGTTTTTT CASSLGVGENGELFF
TRBJ1-4 TRBV6-5 NA 15 NA TGTGCCAGCAGTCTTGGGGGAGGTACTAATGAAAAACTGTTTTTT CASSLGGGTNEKLFF
TRBJ2-3 TRBV27 TRBD2 15 NA TGTGCCAGCAACTTAGCGGGGGGGTTCACAGATACGCAGTATTTT CASNLAGGFTDTQYF
TRBJ2-5 TRBV9 TRBD2 15 NA TGTGCCAGCAGCGACTTCGGGGGGTCCGGGGGGACCCAGTACTTC CASSDFGGSGGTQYF
TRBJ2-5 TRBV29-1 TRBD2 13 NA TGCAGCGTCTTAGCGGGGGGGCCGGAGACCCAGTACTTC CSVLAGGPETQYF
TRBJ1-5 TRBV20-1 NA 11 NA TGCAGTGCTAGTCAGGGGCCGCCCCAGCATTTT CSASQGPPQHF
TRBJ1-2 TRBV5-4 NA 14 NA TGTGCCAGCAGCTCTAACGCGGGGCTCTATGGCTACACCTTC CASSSNAGLYGYTF
TRBJ1-1 TRBV6-5 NA 13 few TGTGCCAGCAGTCTTACACGGGACACTGAAGCTTTCTTT CASSLTRDTEAFF
TRBJ2-5 TRBV7-6 TRBD2 15 NA TGTGCCAGCCGAGCCCATAGCGGGGCGAAAGAGACCCAGTACTTC CASRAHSGAKETQYF
TRBJ2-1 TRBV27 NA 15 NA TGTGCCAGCAGTTTAGGGACACCCTCCTACAATGAGCAGTTCTTC CASSLGTPSYNEQFF
TRBJ2-1 TRBV5-1 TRBD1 14 NA TGCGCCAGCAGCTTGCAGGGGGCGTACAATGAGCAGTTCTTC CASSLQGAYNEQFF
TRBJ1-5 TRBV4-1 NA 13 NA TGCGCCAGCAGCCCAGAATCTTCTCAGCCCCAGCATTTT CASSPESSQPQHF
TRBJ1-1 TRBV18 NA 15 NA TGTGCCAGCTCAGAGCGGGGTTCGGGTAACACTGAAGCTTTCTTT CASSERGSGNTEAFF
TRBJ2-3 TRBV6-6 NA 15 NA TGTGCCAGCAGTAGACCACTGGGGGCCCCAGATACGCAGTATTTT CASSRPLGAPDTQYF
TRBJ1-6 TRBV6-5 NA 14 NA TGTGCCAGCAGCAGGGGCCCCGGCAATTCACCCCTCCACTTT CASSRGPGNSPLHF